This T cell receptor (beta chain) was sequenced during a study of human T cells and chemical hapten exposure. Study information: Upper back patch tests used 0.01% DPC, scored after 6 days.

As for time point: patch test 1, 2 weeks after DPC sensitization. The sample's treatment: therapeutic diphenylcyclopropenone sensitization with weekly scalp DPC. The study drew its donors from alopecia patients who were 18 to 70 years old and suitable for DPC. Study-level findings and limits: DPC sensitization did not alter TCRs above 1 in 1000 frequency.

This clonotype has at least ten counts. Its target is not known. Individual cDNA molecules in this library carried unique molecular identifiers. TCRdb used MiXCR to reprocess the RACE reads, holding one entry per CDR3 protein. The sample has approximately 340,000 distinct CDR3 sequences, under 9% seen once. This CDR3 is 15 amino acids long. Germline CDR1 is SGHTA and CDR2 is FQGNSA. Unmatched junction bases numbered 7, after V lost 0 bases and J lost 9 bases. The rearrangement uses TRBV7-2 and TRBJ2-3; 9 nucleotides agree with TRBD2. The sample here was whole blood, taken in connection with sensitization to the hapten diphenylcyclopropenone (DPC). This TCR was sampled from a woman in her late teens or twenties with alopecia areata. Some clones in this sample may be carry-over from other donors' samples. CDR3 in amino acids: CASSLAGLAGRTQYF. In nucleotides, the CDR3 is TGTGCCAGCAGCTTAGCTGGGCTAGCGGGGCGGACGCAGTATTTT.